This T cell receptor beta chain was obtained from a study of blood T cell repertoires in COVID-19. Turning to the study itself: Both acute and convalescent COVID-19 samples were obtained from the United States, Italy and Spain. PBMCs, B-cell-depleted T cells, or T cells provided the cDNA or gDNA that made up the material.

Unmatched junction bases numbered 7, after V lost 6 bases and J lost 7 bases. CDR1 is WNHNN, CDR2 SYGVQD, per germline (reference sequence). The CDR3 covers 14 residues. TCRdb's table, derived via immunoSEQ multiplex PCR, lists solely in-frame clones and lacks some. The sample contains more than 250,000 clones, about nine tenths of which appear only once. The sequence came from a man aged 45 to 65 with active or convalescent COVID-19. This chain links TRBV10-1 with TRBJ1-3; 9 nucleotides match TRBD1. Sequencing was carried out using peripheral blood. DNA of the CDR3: TGCGCCAGCAGGCTGTACAGGGGGCGGAACACCATATATTTT. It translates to CASRLYRGRNTIYF.